This TCR beta chain was recorded in a study of T cells expressing NK-cell markers. TCRdb reanalyzed the 5' RACE reads, giving one entry per CDR3 protein sequence and no DNA. This sample's table reports about 550,000 distinct CDR3 sequences. This CDR3 is 16 amino acids long. The germline V gene encodes CDR1 MNHEY and CDR2 SMNVEV (reference sequence). Sample: blood T cells: a sorted CD56 or NKG2C T cell subset, CD4+ or CD8+ T cells, or bulk PBMC T cells (not recorded which). The genes are TRBV27 and TRBJ2-7; TCRdb outputs TRBD2, but without DNA this stays unchecked. The receptor was isolated from a man aged 18-30 years in good health. This chain's CDR3 is CASRLAPGVGSYEQYF.